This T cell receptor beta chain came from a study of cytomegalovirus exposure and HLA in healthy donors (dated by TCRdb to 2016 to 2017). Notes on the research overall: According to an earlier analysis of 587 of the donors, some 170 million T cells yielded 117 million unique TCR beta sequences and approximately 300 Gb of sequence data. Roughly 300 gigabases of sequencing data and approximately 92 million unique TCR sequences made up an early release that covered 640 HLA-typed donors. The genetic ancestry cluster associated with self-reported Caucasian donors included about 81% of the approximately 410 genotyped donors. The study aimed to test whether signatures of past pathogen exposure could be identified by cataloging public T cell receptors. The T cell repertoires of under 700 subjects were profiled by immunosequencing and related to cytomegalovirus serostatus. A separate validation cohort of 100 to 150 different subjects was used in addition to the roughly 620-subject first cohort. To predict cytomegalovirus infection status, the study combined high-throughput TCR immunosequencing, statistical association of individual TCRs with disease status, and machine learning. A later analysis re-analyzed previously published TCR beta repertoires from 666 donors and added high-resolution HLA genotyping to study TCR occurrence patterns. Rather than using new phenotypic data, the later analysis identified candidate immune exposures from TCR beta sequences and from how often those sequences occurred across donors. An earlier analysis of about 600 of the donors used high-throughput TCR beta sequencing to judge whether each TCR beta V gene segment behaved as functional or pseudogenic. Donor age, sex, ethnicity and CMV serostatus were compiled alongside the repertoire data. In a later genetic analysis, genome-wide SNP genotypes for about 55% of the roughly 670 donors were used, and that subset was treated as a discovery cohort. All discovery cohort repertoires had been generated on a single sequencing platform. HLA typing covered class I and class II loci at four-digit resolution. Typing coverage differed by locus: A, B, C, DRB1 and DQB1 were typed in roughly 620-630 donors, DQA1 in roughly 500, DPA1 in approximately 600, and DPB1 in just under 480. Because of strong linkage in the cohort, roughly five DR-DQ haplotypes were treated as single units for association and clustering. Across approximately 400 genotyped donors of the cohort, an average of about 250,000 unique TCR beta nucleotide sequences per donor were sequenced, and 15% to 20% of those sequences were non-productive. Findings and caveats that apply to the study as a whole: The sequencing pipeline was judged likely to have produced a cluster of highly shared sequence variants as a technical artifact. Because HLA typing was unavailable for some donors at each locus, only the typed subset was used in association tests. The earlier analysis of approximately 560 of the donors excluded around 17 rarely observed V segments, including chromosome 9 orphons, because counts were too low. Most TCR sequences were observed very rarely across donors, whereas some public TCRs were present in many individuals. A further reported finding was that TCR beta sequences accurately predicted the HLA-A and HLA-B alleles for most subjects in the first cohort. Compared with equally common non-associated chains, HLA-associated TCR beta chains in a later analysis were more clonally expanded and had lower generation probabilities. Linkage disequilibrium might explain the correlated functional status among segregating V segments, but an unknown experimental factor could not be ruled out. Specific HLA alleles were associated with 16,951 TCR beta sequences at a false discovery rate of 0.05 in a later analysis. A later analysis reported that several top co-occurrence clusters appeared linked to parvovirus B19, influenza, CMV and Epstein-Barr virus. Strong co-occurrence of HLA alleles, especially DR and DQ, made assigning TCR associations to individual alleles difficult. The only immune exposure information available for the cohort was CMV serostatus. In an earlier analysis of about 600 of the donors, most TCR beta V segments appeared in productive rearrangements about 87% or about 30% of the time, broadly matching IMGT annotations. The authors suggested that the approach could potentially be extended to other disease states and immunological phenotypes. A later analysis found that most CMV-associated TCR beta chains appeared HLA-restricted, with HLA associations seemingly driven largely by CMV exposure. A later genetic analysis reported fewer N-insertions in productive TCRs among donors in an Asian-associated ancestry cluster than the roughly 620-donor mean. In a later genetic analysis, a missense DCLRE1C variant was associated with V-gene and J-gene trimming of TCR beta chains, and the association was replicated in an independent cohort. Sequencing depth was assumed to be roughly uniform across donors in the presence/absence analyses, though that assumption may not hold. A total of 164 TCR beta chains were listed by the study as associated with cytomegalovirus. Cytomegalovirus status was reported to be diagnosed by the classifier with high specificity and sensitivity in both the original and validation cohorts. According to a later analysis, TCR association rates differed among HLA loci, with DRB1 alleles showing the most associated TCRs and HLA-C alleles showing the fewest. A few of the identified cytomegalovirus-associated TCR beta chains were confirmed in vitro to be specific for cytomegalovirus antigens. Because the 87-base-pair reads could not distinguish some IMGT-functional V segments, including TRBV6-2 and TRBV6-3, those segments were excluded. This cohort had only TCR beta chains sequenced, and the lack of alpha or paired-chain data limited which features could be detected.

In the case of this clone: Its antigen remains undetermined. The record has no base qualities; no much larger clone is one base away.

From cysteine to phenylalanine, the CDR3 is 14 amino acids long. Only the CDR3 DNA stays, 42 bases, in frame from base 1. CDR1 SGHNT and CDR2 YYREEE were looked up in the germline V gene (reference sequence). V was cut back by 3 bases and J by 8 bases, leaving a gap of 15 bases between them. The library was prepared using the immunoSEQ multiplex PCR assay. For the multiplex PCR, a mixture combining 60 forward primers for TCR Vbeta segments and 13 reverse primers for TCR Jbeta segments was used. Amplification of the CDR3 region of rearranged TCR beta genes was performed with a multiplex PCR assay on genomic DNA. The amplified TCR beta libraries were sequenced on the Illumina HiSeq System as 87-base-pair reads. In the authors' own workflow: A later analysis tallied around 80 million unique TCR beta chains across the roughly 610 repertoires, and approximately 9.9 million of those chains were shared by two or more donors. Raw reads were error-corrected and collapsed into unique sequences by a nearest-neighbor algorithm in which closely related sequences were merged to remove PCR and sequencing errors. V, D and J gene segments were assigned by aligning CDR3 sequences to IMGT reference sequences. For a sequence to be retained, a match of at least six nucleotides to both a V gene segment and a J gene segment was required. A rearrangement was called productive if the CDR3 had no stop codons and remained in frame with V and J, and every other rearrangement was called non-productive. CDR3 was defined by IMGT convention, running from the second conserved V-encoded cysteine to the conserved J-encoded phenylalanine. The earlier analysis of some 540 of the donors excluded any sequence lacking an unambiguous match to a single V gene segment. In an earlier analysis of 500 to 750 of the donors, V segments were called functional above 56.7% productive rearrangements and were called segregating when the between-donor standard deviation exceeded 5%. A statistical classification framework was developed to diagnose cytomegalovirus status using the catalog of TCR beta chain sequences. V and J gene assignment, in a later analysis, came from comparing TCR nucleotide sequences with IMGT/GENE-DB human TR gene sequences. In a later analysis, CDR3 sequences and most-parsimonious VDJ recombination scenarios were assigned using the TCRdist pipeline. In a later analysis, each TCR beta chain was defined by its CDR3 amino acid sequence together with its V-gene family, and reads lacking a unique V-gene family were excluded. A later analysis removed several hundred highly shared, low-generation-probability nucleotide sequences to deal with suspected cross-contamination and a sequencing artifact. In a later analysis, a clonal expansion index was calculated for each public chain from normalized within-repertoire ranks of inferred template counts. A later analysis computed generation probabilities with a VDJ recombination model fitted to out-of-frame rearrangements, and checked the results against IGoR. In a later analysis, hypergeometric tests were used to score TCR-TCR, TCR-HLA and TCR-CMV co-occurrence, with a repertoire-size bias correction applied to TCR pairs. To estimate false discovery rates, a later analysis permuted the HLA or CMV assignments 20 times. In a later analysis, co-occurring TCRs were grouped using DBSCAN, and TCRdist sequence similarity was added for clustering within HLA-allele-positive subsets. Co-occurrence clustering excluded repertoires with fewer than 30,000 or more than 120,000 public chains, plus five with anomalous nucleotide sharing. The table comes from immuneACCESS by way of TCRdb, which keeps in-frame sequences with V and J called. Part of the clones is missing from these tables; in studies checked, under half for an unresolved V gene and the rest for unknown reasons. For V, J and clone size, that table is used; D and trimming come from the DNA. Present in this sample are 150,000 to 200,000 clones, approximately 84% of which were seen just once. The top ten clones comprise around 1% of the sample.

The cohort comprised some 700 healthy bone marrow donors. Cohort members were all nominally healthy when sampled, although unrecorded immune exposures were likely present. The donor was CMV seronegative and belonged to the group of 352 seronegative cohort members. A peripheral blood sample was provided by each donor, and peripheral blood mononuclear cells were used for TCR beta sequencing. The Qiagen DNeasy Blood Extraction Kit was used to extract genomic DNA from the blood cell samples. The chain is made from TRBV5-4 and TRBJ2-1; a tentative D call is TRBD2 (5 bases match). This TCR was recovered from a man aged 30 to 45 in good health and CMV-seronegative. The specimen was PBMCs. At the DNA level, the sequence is TGTGCCAGCAGCTATGGACGGGGTGGGGATGAGCAGTTCTTC. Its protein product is CASSYGRGGDEQFF. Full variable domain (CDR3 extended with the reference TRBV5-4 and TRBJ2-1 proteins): ETGVTQSPTHLIKTRGQQVTLRCSSQSGHNTVSWYQQALGQGPQFIFQYYREEENGRGNFPPRFSGLQFPNYSSELNVNALELDDSALYLCASSYGRGGDEQFFGPGTRLTVL.